This TCR beta chain comes out of a study of cytomegalovirus exposure and HLA in healthy donors. The study, taken as a whole, reports: A likely sequencing artifact accounted for one observed cluster of highly shared sequence variants.

This clone appeared a few times. The antigen remains unidentified. The study ran its PCR with 60 Vbeta and 13 Jbeta primers. Sequenced by immunoSEQ multiplex PCR; TCRdb stores in-frame clones only, minus some. The table shows under 150,000 clones, with roughly 80% occurring only once. Per the germline V gene, CDR1 is MNHEY and CDR2 is SVGAGI. Trimming removed 7 bases at V and 0 bases at J, with 10 bases between. The CDR3 has 13 amino acids. The sequencing sample was made of PBMCs. The chain links TRBV6-5 to TRBJ2-7; D is uncertain. This TCR was sampled from a woman aged 30 to 39 in good health and CMV-seropositive. CDR3 coding DNA: TGTGCCAGCACGGGTAATCCCTCCTACGAGCAGTACTTC. This gives the protein CASTGNPSYEQYF.